This T cell receptor beta chain was sequenced for a study of shared clonotypes between healthy human individuals. At the level of the study: Each donor's CD4 naive and CD4 memory cells filled three plates apiece, CD8 naive two, and CD8 memory one.

Repertoires were generated with immunoSEQ multiplex PCR, while TCRdb's copy carries only in-frame clones and drops some. The data show around 79,000 clones, about 65% seen once. Trimming left V 5 bases short and J 3 bases short, with 8 bases between. This CDR3 comprises 12 residues. Germline CDR1 MDHEN, CDR2 SYDVKM. Study-level results: The sampled material consisted only of blood, and tissue repertoires are likely to differ.

This clone was counted a few times. As yet, its antigen is unknown. In the same sample, other DNA sequences code for this CDR3. This TCR came from a young man in good health. Sequencing was carried out using memory CD8+ T cells sorted from blood. Subset described: CD45RO+ cells pooled with CCR7-negative TemRA cells. This chain links TRBV28 with TRBJ2-7; D ambiguous. CDR3 in DNA: TGTGCCAGCAGTCCCACAGACTACGAGCAGTACTTC. Translating it yields CASSPTDYEQYF.